Presented here are 8 T cell receptor beta chains from one specimen sequenced in a study of neurological immune-mediated disorders. TCRdb called the 5' RACE reads again in MiXCR, with one record for every CDR3 protein. This table has more than 15,000 distinct CDR3 sequences, approximately 14% appearing once. Sample: PBMCs. The receptors shown here come from a man in his fifties or sixties with HTLV-1-associated myelopathy (HAM/TSP).

This clonotype is termed medium-sized (0.01 to 0.1%). V gene TRBV7-2 combines with J gene TRBJ2-3, with D unresolved. With 0 bases removed from V and 0 bases from J, the gap between germline ends came to 7 bases. From germline, CDR1 is SGHTA and CDR2 FQGNSA. The CDR3 extends over 15 amino acids. The CDR3 loop reads CASSLAGRSTDTQYF. The DNA for the CDR3 is TGTGCCAGCAGCTTAGCGGGCAGGAGCACAGATACGCAGTATTTT.

This clonotype was recorded at least ten times. This chain links TRBV20-1 with TRBJ1-6; 9 nucleotides agree with TRBD1. The junction had 5 bases not matched to a gene; V was cut back by 4 bases and J by 4 bases. The germline V gene has CDR1 DFQATT and CDR2 SNEGSKA (reference sequence). This CDR3 has 15 residues. The CDR3 nucleotides are TGCAGTGCTAAGGACAGGGGTCAATATAATTCACCCCTCCACTTT. Its translation is CSAKDRGQYNSPLHF.

This clonotype was seen ten or more times. The chain carries TRBV27 and TRBJ2-3; D is unresolved. V shed 10 bases and J shed 0 bases, with 5 bases lying between them. CDR3 size: 11 residues. Germline values: CDR1 MNHEY, CDR2 SMNVEV (reference sequence). CDR3 nucleotide sequence: TGTGCCACCTATAGCACAGATACGCAGTATTTT. Amino acids: CATYSTDTQYF.

Ten or more counts support this clonotype. J is TRBJ2-1 and V is TRBV18; the D is unclear. V dropped 2 bases and J dropped 6 bases, with 20 bases sitting between them. This CDR3 region has 17 residues. Germline lookup yields CDR1 KGHSH and CDR2 LQKENI. The CDR3 protein is CASSPYLPTPRSNEQFF. The CDR3 nucleotides are TGTGCCAGCTCACCATACCTTCCAACCCCCCGGAGCAATGAGCAGTTCTTC.

At least ten counts were recorded for this clonotype. The J gene is TRBJ1-4, the V gene TRBV20-1, with a possible D match to TRBD1 (6 bases). V lost 6 bases to trimming and J lost 7 bases, with 15 bases between them. CDR1 DFQATT and CDR2 SNEGSKA come from the germline V gene (reference sequence). There are 13 residues in the CDR3. CDR3 sequence: CSARKGGGEKLFF. The CDR3 DNA reads TGCAGTGCAAGAAAGGGGGGCGGTGAAAAACTGTTTTTT.

At least ten counts were recorded for this clonotype. The chain employs TRBV4-1 and TRBJ1-4, with 7 bases lining up with TRBD1. With V trimmed by 2 bases and J by 3 bases, 15 bases remained unmatched. The CDR3 is made up of 19 amino acids. Germline CDR1 and CDR2: MGHRA and YSYEKL. The CDR3 coding sequence is TGCGCCAGCAGCCAAAAGCCCCAAGGGGGCGACGCGGCTAATGAAAAACTGTTTTTT. This translates into CASSQKPQGGDAANEKLFF.

This sequence joins TRBV6-4 and TRBJ1-2, with D possibly matching TRBD1 (6 bases). Trimming removed 6 bases from V and 8 bases from J, with 13 bases in between. There are 12 residues in the CDR3. Germline V gene sequence: CDR1 MRHNA, CDR2 SNTAGT. CDR3 protein: CASRQTGHGYTF. The CDR3 nucleotides are TGTGCCAGCAGACAAACAGGGCACGGCTACACCTTC.

This clonotype has at least ten counts. The chain is built from TRBV20-1 and TRBJ1-2; D uncertain. Trimming shortened V by 7 bases and J by 2 bases, and 23 bases separated the two germline ends. Germline loops: CDR1 DFQATT, CDR2 SNEGSKA (reference sequence). The CDR3 has 16 residues. The CDR3, as DNA: TGCAGTGTAATAAGGCGGTGGGCGGAGGGCAACTATGGCTACACCTTC. Translating gives CSVIRRWAEGNYGYTF.